The entry below gives a single T cell receptor (beta chain) sequence along with its context. The data were taken from a study of neoadjuvant anti-PD-1 for oral cavity cancer. The repertoire was sequenced with immunoSEQ multiplex PCR; TCRdb's copy has only in-frame clones and lacks some. The sample holds roughly 68,000 clones, roughly 90% seen once. Sample time point: after neoadjuvant nivolumab, at surgical resection. CDR3 length: 16 amino acids. V lost 3 bases and J lost 2; bases outside the gene matches: 5. The germline V gene has CDR1 SGHNT and CDR2 YENEEA. J is TRBJ2-3 and V is TRBV11-3; 10 bases are shared with TRBD2. The TCR comes from a person aged 35-79 years with oral cavity squamous cell carcinoma. This sample comprised PBMCs, obtained after nivolumab (anti-PD-1) treatment. CDR3 region: CASSFVAGGATDTQYF. CDR3 sequence (DNA): TGTGCCAGCAGCTTCGTAGCGGGGGGTGCCACAGATACGCAGTATTTT.